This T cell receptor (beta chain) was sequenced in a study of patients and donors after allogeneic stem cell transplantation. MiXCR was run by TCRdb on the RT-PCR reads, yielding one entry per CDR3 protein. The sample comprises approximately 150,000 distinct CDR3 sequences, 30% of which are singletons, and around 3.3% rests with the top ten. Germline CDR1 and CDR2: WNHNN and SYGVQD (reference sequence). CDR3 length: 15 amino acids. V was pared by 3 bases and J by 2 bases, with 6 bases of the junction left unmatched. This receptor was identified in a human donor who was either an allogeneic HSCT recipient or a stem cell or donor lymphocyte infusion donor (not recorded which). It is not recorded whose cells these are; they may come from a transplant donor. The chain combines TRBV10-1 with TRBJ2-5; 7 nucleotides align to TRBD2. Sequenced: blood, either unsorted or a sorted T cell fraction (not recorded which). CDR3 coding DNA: TGCGCCAGCAGTGACGCGGGAGTTGGGCAAGAGACCCAGTACTTC. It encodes CASSDAGVGQETQYF.